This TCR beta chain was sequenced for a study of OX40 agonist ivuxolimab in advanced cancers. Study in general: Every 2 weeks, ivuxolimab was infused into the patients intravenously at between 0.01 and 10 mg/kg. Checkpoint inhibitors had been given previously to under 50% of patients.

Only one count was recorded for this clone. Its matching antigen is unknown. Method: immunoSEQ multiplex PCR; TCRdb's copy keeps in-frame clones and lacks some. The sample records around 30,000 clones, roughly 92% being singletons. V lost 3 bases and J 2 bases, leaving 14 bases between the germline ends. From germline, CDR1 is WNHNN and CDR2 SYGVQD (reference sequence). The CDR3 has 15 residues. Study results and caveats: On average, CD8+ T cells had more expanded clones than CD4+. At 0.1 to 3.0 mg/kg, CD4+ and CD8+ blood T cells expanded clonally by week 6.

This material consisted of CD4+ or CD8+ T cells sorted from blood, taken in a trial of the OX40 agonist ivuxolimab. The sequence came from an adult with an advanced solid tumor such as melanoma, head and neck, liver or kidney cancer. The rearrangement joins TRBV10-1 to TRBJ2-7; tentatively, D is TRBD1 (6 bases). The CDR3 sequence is CASSEGAGVPYEQYF. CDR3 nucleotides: TGCGCCAGCAGTGAAGGTGCAGGGGTCCCCTACGAGCAGTACTTC.